One and the same sample provided the 4 T cell receptor beta chains below, sequenced in a study of Ad26.COV2.S vaccination and SARS-CoV-2 variants. Only in-frame clones appear in the TCRdb table, and some are missing; sequencing was by immunoSEQ multiplex PCR. This sample carries about 440,000 clones, 90% of them seen once, and the ten largest clones take roughly 3.9%. Treatment meaning: around 19 received Ad26.COV2.S at low or high dose, single or two shots; roughly five received placebo; per-sample allocation not given. Specimen acquisition occurred on day 63 following the initial vaccine or placebo injection. Sample: peripheral blood, taken in a trial of Ad26.COV2.S vaccine versus placebo. These receptors were taken from a person aged 18 to 65 who received the Ad26.COV2.S COVID-19 vaccine or a placebo.

This chain connects TRBV28 to TRBJ2-7, with TRBD1 matching over 7 bases. CDR3 length equals 14 residues. Trimming removed 7 bases from V and 0 bases from J; junction bases left unmatched: 6. Germline V lookup: CDR1 MDHEN, CDR2 SYDVKM. CDR3 sequence (DNA): TGTGCCAGCATGGACAGGATTAACTCCTACGAGCAGTACTTC. Translating gives CASMDRINSYEQYF.

V gene TRBV29-1 combines with J gene TRBJ2-6; D is perhaps TRBD2 (5 bases). This CDR3 region has 13 residues. The germline V and J ends were trimmed by 7 bases and 0 bases, with 7 bases remaining between them. Germline CDR1 reads SQVTM; CDR2 reads ANQGSEA. CDR3 loop: CSAGISGANVLTF. Here the CDR3 DNA reads TGCAGCGCCGGGATCTCTGGGGCCAACGTCCTGACTTTC.

This rearrangement joins TRBV6-5 to TRBJ2-2; D might be TRBD1 (5 bases). The CDR3 consists of 14 residues. V was pared by 11 bases and J by 2 bases, with 15 bases between. The germline V gene has CDR1 MNHEY and CDR2 SVGAGI. The chain's CDR3 is CALRRTPNTGELFF. Here the CDR3 DNA reads TGTGCCCTCCGCCGGACACCTAACACCGGGGAGCTGTTTTTT.

The DNA for the CDR3 is TGTGCCAGCAGCCTGAGACAGGGGCGGACTGAAGCTTTCTTT. Translating it yields CASSLRQGRTEAFF. This chain joins TRBV7-2 and TRBJ1-1, with 8 bases that match TRBD1. Trimming removed 5 bases from V and 5 bases from J; junction bases left unmatched: 7. The CDR3 has 14 amino acids. CDR1 and CDR2 from the germline V gene are SGHTA and FQGNSA.